This is a list of T cell receptor beta chains from one sample in a study of cytomegalovirus exposure and HLA in healthy donors. The table came from immunoSEQ multiplex PCR; TCRdb's copy has only in-frame clones and leaves some out. In the table there are 100,000 or so clones, less than 85% of which are singletons. Sequences were obtained from PBMCs. The origin of the receptors is a man under 40 in good health and CMV-seropositive. Both conserved end residues are part of each CDR3. D genes are given only for firm matches. Not all rows give a size; the values are once, few, many and, for expanded clones, a class.

>TRBD2|TRBV5-6|TRBJ2-3|16|few
CASSWGTGLAVDTQYF
TGTGCCAGCAGCTGGGGGACGGGACTAGCAGTAGATACGCAGTATTTT
>TRBD1|TRBV19|TRBJ2-3|15|NA
CASSILGQGADTQYF
TGTGCCAGTAGTATCCTCGGACAGGGCGCCGATACGCAGTATTTT
>TRBD2|TRBV7-9|TRBJ2-1|19|few
CASSLWTAKGLADLNEQFF
TGTGCCAGCAGCTTATGGACGGCAAAGGGACTAGCGGACCTCAATGAGCAGTTCTTC
>TRBD1|TRBV6-1|TRBJ1-5|14|NA
CASTSWDSYQPQHF
TGTGCCAGCACCTCGTGGGACAGCTATCAGCCCCAGCATTTT
>NA|TRBV28|TRBJ1-3|14|few
CASSLFDRRNTIYF
TGTGCCAGCAGTTTATTCGACAGGCGAAACACCATATATTTT
>NA|TRBV27|TRBJ2-7|11|NA
CASSFGGGQYF
TGTGCCAGCAGTTTTGGGGGAGGGCAGTACTTC
>NA|TRBV27|TRBJ2-2|18|NA
CASSLSSLRRSNTGELFF
TGTGCCAGCAGTTTAAGTTCGCTTCGCAGATCGAACACCGGGGAGCTGTTTTTT
>NA|TRBV5-6|TRBJ1-2|14|few
CASSLEARPGGYTF
TGTGCCAGCAGCTTGGAAGCCAGACCCGGGGGCTACACCTTC
>NA|TRBV5-4|TRBJ2-7|15|NA
CASSSGGPGANEQYF
TGTGCCAGCAGCTCCGGGGGACCGGGAGCGAACGAGCAGTACTTC
>TRBD2|TRBV28|TRBJ2-1|15|NA
CASSLLAGRYNEQFF
TGTGCCAGCAGTCTTCTAGCGGGTCGATACAATGAGCAGTTCTTC
>TRBD2|TRBV19|TRBJ2-3|14|NA
CASRIAGGGDTQYF
TGTGCCAGCCGAATAGCGGGAGGAGGAGATACGCAGTATTTT
>NA|TRBV11-2|TRBJ2-2|18|NA
CASSFQGGQGKNTGELFF
TGTGCCAGCAGCTTCCAGGGGGGCCAGGGGAAGAACACCGGGGAGCTGTTTTTT
>TRBD1|TRBV29-1|TRBJ2-7|14|NA
CSVLATGNPYEQYF
TGCAGCGTTCTTGCGACAGGGAATCCCTACGAGCAGTACTTC
>TRBD1|TRBV4-1|TRBJ2-7|17|NA
CASSHTGDTRGSYEQYF
TGCGCCAGCAGCCACACAGGGGACACCCGAGGTTCCTACGAGCAGTACTTC
>NA|TRBV5-4|TRBJ1-1|15|NA
CASSLYGGVNTEAFF
TGTGCCAGCAGCTTGTATGGAGGGGTGAACACTGAAGCTTTCTTT
>NA|TRBV7-8|TRBJ1-2|12|NA
CASKEEPGGYTF
TGTGCCAGCAAGGAGGAACCGGGGGGCTACACCTTC
>TRBD1|TRBV27|TRBJ1-2|17|once
CASSYILAGQGIDGYTF
TGTGCCAGCAGTTACATCCTCGCGGGACAGGGAATTGATGGCTACACCTTC
>NA|TRBV9|TRBJ2-3|13|NA
CASSVADSDTQYF
TGTGCCAGCAGCGTAGCTGACTCAGATACGCAGTATTTT
>NA|TRBV18|TRBJ1-5|15|NA
CASSPATGSNQPQHF
TGTGCCAGCTCACCTGCGACAGGATCGAATCAGCCCCAGCATTTT
>NA|TRBV10-3|TRBJ1-1|13|NA
CAILPGAGTEAFF
TGTGCCATCCTCCCAGGGGCCGGCACTGAAGCTTTCTTT
>NA|TRBV6-5|TRBJ2-1|15|NA
CASTTDGSSYNEQFF
TGTGCCAGCACAACAGATGGGAGCTCCTACAATGAGCAGTTCTTC
>NA|TRBV2|TRBJ2-5|14|NA
CASREGRSSPRQYF
TGTGCCAGCAGAGAGGGGAGGAGTAGTCCCCGGCAGTACTTC
>NA|TRBV11-1|TRBJ1-2|13|NA
CASSLRENYGYTF
TGTGCCAGCAGCCTCCGGGAGAACTATGGCTACACCTTC
>TRBD2|TRBV19|TRBJ2-1|16|once
CASSIWGGSVHNEQFF
TGTGCCAGTAGTATATGGGGCGGGAGTGTCCACAATGAGCAGTTCTTC
>TRBD2|TRBV28|TRBJ2-7|15|NA
CASSFASGRFYEQYF
TGTGCCAGCAGTTTTGCTAGCGGGAGGTTCTACGAGCAGTACTTC
>NA|TRBV28|TRBJ2-7|13|NA
CASSPLGPYEQYF
TGTGCCAGCAGCCCCCTGGGGCCTTACGAGCAGTACTTC
>TRBD2|TRBV27|TRBJ2-1|14|NA
CASSPGLAGPEQFF
TGTGCCAGCAGTCCGGGACTAGCAGGCCCTGAGCAGTTCTTC
>NA|TRBV28|TRBJ2-7|14|NA
CASSFRQVGYEQYF
TGTGCCAGCAGTTTTAGGCAGGTGGGCTACGAGCAGTACTTC
>NA|TRBV5-4|TRBJ1-1|14|NA
CASSLLQGGSEAFF
TGTGCCAGCAGCCTACTACAGGGAGGGTCTGAAGCTTTCTTT
>NA|TRBV5-3|TRBJ2-6|16|NA
CARSPGLFRGANVLTF
TGTGCCAGAAGCCCCGGACTATTTAGAGGGGCCAACGTCCTGACTTTC